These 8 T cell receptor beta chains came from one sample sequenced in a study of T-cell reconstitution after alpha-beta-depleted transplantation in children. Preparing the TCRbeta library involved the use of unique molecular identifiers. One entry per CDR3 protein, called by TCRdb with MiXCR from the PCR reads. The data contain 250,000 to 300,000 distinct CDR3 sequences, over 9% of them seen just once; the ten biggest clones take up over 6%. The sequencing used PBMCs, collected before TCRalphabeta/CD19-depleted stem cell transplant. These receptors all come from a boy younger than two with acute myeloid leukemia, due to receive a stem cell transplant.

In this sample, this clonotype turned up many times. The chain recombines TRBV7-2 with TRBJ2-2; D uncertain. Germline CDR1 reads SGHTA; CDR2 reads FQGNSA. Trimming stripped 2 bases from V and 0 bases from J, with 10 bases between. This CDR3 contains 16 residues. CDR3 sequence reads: CASSLLSVTNTGELFF. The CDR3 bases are TGTGCCAGCAGCTTATTGAGCGTAACGAACACCGGGGAGCTGTTTTTT.

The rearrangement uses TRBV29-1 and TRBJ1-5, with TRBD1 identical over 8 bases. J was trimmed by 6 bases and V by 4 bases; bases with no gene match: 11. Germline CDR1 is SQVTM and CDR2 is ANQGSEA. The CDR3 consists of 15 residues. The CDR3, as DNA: TGCAGCGTTGCAAGTGGGACAGGAATGGGTCAGCCCCAGCATTTT. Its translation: CSVASGTGMGQPQHF.

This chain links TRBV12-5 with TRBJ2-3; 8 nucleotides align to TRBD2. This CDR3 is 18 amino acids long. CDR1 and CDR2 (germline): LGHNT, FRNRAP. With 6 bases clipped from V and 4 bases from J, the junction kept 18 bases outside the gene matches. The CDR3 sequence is CASGPHAAGTRFPDTQYF. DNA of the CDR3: TGTGCTAGTGGCCCTCATGCGGCCGGGACTAGGTTCCCAGATACGCAGTATTTT.

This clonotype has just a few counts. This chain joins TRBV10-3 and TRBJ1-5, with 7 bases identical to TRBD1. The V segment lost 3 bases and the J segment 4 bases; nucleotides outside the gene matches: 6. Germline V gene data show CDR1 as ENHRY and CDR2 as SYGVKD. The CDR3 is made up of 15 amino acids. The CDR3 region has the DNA TGTGCCATCAGTGACAGGGGGGCACCGAATCAGCCCCAGCATTTT. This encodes CAISDRGAPNQPQHF.

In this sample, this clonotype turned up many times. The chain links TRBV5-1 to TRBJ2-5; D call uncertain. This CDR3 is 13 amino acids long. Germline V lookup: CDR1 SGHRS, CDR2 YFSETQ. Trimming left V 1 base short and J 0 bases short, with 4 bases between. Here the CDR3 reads CASSLNYQETQYF. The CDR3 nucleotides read TGCGCCAGCAGCTTGAACTACCAAGAGACCCAGTACTTC. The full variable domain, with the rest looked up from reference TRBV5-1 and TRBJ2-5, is KAGVTQTPRYLIKTRGQQVTLSCSPISGHRSVSWYQQTPGQGLQFLFEYFSETQRNKGNFPGRFSGRQFSNSRSEMNVSTLELGDSALYLCASSLNYQETQYFGPGTRLLVL.

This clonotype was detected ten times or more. The CDR3 loop is CASSLLAGAEQFF. CDR3 nucleotide sequence: TGTGCCAGCAGTCTGCTAGCGGGGGCTGAGCAGTTCTTC. This rearrangement joins TRBV12-3 or TRBV12-4 to TRBJ2-1, with 10 bases fitting TRBD2. This CDR3 comprises 13 residues. Trimming at V came to 5 bases and at J to 9 bases, leaving 4 bases not matched to a gene.

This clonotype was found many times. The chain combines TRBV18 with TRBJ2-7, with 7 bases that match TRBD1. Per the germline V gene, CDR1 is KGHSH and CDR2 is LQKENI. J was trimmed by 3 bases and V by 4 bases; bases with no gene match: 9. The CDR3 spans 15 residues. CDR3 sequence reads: CASSQIQGKLYEQYF. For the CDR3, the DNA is TGTGCCAGCTCACAAATACAGGGGAAACTCTACGAGCAGTACTTC.

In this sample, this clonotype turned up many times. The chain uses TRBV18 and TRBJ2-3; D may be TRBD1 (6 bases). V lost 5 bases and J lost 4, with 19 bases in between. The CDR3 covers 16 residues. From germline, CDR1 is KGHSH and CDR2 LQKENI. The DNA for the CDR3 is TGTGCCAGCTCAGCGCTGGGGGCTAGCATCTCAGATACGCAGTATTTT. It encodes CASSALGASISDTQYF.